A single sample is the source of the 30 T cell receptor beta chains below, sequenced in a study of CD8 T cells in Susac syndrome (dated by TCRdb to between 2018 and 2021). Library method: the immunoSEQ multiplex PCR assay. RNA was extracted using the RNeasy kit, and roughly 0.45 to 1 microgram was reverse transcribed with random hexamers. The public reads were reprocessed in TCRdb via fastp at Q25 and MiXCR, keeping in-frame beta chains. Each record represents a unique CDR3 protein, reported with the most common genes and DNA among its rows. A total of roughly 130,000 distinct CDR3 sequences appear in this sample, roughly 94% of them only once. Together, the top ten hold around 0.12% of the sample. The sample consisted of CD4+ T cells from PBMCs. These receptors all come from a human donor with multiple sclerosis.

The rearrangement joins TRBV7-2 to TRBJ2-5; TRBD1 matches at 12 bases. This CDR3 is 15 amino acids long. Germline V gene data show CDR1 as SGHTA and CDR2 as FQGNSA. Trimming at V came to 5 bases and at J to 4 bases, leaving 5 bases not matched to a gene. CDR3 nucleotides: TGTGCCAGCAGCCCGAGGGACAGGGGGCGAGAGACCCAGTACTTC. Residues: CASSPRDRGRETQYF.

J is TRBJ2-2 and V is TRBV5-1; D is perhaps TRBD1 (5 bases). Germline lookup yields CDR1 SGHRS and CDR2 YFSETQ. Trimming cost V 1 base and J 0 bases, with 13 bases left between them. CDR3 length equals 17 residues. The CDR3 DNA follows: TGCGCCAGCAGCTTGAGTAGGGGCCGCGCGAACACCGGGGAGCTGTTTTTT. Amino acids: CASSLSRGRANTGELFF.

The chain has TRBV6-1 and TRBJ1-5; 7 bases line up with TRBD1. Per the germline V gene, CDR1 is MNHNS and CDR2 is SASEGT. The CDR3 contains 13 residues. The V and J ends lost 6 bases and 1 base, in that order; junction bases with no gene match: 0. CDR3 region: CASSRGSNQPQHF. For the CDR3, the DNA is TGTGCCAGCAGCAGGGGGAGCAATCAGCCCCAGCATTTT.

CDR3 nucleotide sequence: TGCGCCAGCAGCTTGGGGGGGGGATGGAGGCAGGCGGTGCAGCAGTACTTC. Protein sequence: CASSLGGGWRQAVQQYF. This chain links TRBV5-1 with TRBJ2-7, with 7 bases that match TRBD2. Per the germline V gene, CDR1 is SGHRS and CDR2 is YFSETQ. Unmatched junction bases numbered 17, after V lost 0 bases and J lost 8 bases. This CDR3 comprises 17 residues.

The chain recombines TRBV5-1 with TRBJ2-1; TRBD2 matches 11 bases. The CDR3 is 16 amino acids. Germline CDR1 is SGHRS and CDR2 is YFSETQ. The ends lost 0 bases at V and 5 bases at J; junction bases unmatched: 4. This CDR3 reads CASSLAGLAVHNEQFF. DNA for the CDR3: TGCGCCAGCAGCTTGGCGGGACTAGCGGTCCACAATGAGCAGTTCTTC.

The CDR3 here is CASSLLKRGEKLFF. The CDR3 DNA is TGTGCCAGCAGCTTACTTAAGAGGGGTGAAAAACTGTTTTTT. V gene TRBV11-2 combines with J gene TRBJ1-4, with a weak D call TRBD1 (5 bases). V was trimmed by 2 bases and J by 7 bases, leaving 11 bases between them. The CDR3 covers 14 residues. CDR1 SGHAT and CDR2 FQNNGV come from the germline V gene.

The V and J genes are TRBV24-1 and TRBJ2-3, with D unresolved. The germline V gene has CDR1 KGHDR and CDR2 SFDVKD. The ends were cut back, 3 bases at V and 0 bases at J, with 12 bases in the middle. This CDR3 has 16 residues. The CDR3 loop reads CATSDVPGSSTDTQYF. The DNA of the CDR3 is TGTGCCACCAGTGATGTACCAGGTTCAAGCACAGATACGCAGTATTTT.

The V and J genes are TRBV23-1 and TRBJ1-2, with D tentatively TRBD1 (5 bases). TRBV23-1 is classed as an ORF, of uncertain function. The CDR3 contains 18 residues. V was cut by 2 bases and J by 5 bases, with 24 bases left in between. The CDR3 DNA is TGCGCCAGCAGTCAAGGTAACCAGGGAAGATTCTTCCGGTATGGCTACACCTTC. Amino acids: CASSQGNQGRFFRYGYTF.

J is TRBJ2-7 and V is TRBV7-9; D could derive from TRBD1 or TRBD2 (5 bases each). The CDR3 sequence is 13 residues long. Between the trimmed V and J ends, which lost 5 bases and 6 bases, there was a span of 14 bases. CDR1 is SEHNR and CDR2 is FQNEAQ in the germline V gene (reference sequence). The CDR3, as DNA: TGTGCCAGCAGCCCGAGGACGAGGGGCGAGCAGTACTTC. It specifies CASSPRTRGEQYF. The whole variable domain, remainder taken from reference TRBV7-9 and TRBJ2-7, is DTGVSQNPRHKITKRGQNVTFRCDPISEHNRLYWYRQTLGQGPEFLTYFQNEAQLEKSRLLSDRFSAERPKGSFSTLEIQRTEQGDSAMYLCASSPRTRGEQYFGPGTRLTVT.

This clonotype was found a few times. V and J are TRBV30 and TRBJ1-6; 8 nucleotides line up with TRBD1. Trimming at V came to 1 base and at J to 6 bases, leaving 2 bases not matched to a gene. The CDR3 totals 14 residues. Germline-derived CDR1 and CDR2 are GTSNPN and SVGIG (reference sequence). The CDR3 DNA is TGTGCCTGGAGTGGTGACAGGGGTAATTCACCCCTCCACTTT. Protein: CAWSGDRGNSPLHF.

The chain has TRBV30 and TRBJ2-1; D is undetermined. Trimming left V 1 base short and J 7 bases short, with 11 bases between. CDR1 is GTSNPN, CDR2 SVGIG, per germline (reference sequence). This CDR3 region has 13 residues. CDR3 coding DNA: TGTGCCTGGAGTGCCTCCGGGTCGAATGAGCAGTTCTTC. This sequence encodes CAWSASGSNEQFF.

The gene calls are TRBV28 and TRBJ2-1, with D tentatively TRBD2 (6 bases). Looked up from germline, CDR1 is MDHEN and CDR2 is SYDVKM. The CDR3 loop spans 13 amino acids. Trimming took off 2 bases at V and 15 bases at J, with 17 bases between the two ends. The CDR3 nucleotides read TGTGCCAGCAGTTTAACGGGAGAAACGGGCCCGTTCTTC. This encodes CASSLTGETGPFF.

The chain employs TRBV4-2 and TRBJ2-1; 13 bases are a match to TRBD2. The junction had 7 bases not matched to a gene; V was cut back by 0 bases and J by 8 bases. This CDR3 spans 17 amino acids. Germline V CDR1 and CDR2: LGHNA, YNFKEQ. The CDR3 sequence is CASSQDGGTSGNDEQFF. DNA of the CDR3: TGTGCCAGCAGCCAAGATGGGGGGACTAGCGGGAACGATGAGCAGTTCTTC.

CDR3 amino acids: CASSSQKTLEETQYF. CDR3 bases: TGCGCCAGCAGCTCCCAGAAGACCCTGGAGGAGACCCAGTACTTC. The chain joins TRBV5-1 to TRBJ2-5; D not certain. Trimming cost V 3 bases and J 5 bases, with 17 bases left between them. This CDR3 region has 15 residues. Per germline, CDR1 SGHRS and CDR2 YFSETQ.

The sample holds one count of this clonotype. This chain links TRBV14 with TRBJ1-1, with a possible D match to TRBD1 (6 bases). CDR3 length: 12 amino acids. Trimming cost V 0 bases and J 9 bases, with 8 bases left between them. CDR1 SGHDN and CDR2 FVKESK come from the germline V gene. CDR3 DNA sequence: TGTGCCAGCAGCCAAGAGGGGGCGAAAGCTTTCTTT. Amino acid sequence: CASSQEGAKAFF.

This clonotype was seen only a few times. The J gene is TRBJ2-3, the V gene TRBV5-1; tentative D call: TRBD1 (5 bases). The CDR3 length is 13 residues. Germline lookup yields CDR1 SGHRS and CDR2 YFSETQ. V was cut by 5 bases and J by 6 bases, with 13 bases left in between. The CDR3 region has the DNA TGCGCCAGCAGTTTCCAAGGGGCCGATACGCAGTATTTT. Amino acids: CASSFQGADTQYF.

The chain employs TRBV3-1 and TRBJ1-1; D is unresolved. The CDR3 consists of 16 residues. V was shortened by 2 bases and J by 1 base, with 14 bases between the two germline ends. Germline CDR1 LGHDT, CDR2 YNNKEL (reference sequence). The CDR3 nucleotides read TGTGCCAGCAGCCAATTTTCCCAAACCGGGAACACTGAAGCTTTCTTT. Translation: CASSQFSQTGNTEAFF. The full variable domain, in which reference TRBV3-1 and TRBJ1-1 provide the parts outside the CDR3, is DTAVSQTPKYLVTQMGNDKSIKCEQNLGHDTMYWYKQDSKKFLKIMFSYNNKELIINETVPNRFSPKSPDKAHLNLHINSLELGDSAVYFCASSQFSQTGNTEAFFGQGTRLTVV.

V and J are TRBV7-9 and TRBJ2-1; 10 bases are a match to TRBD2. The trim removed 3 bases at V and 2 bases at J, leaving 1 base unmatched. Germline values: CDR1 SEHNR, CDR2 FQNEAQ (reference sequence). The CDR3 extends over 15 amino acids. CDR3 sequence reads: CASSLTSGPYNEQFF. The CDR3 DNA follows: TGTGCCAGCAGCTTGACTAGCGGGCCCTACAATGAGCAGTTCTTC.

The CDR3 DNA is TGTGCTAGTGGTTTGGTAGGGCTCAATGAGCAGTTCTTC. As protein: CASGLVGLNEQFF. The chain couples TRBV12-5 to TRBJ2-1; D ambiguous. The V end was cut by 0 bases, the J end by 6 bases, with 6 bases between. CDR3 size: 13 residues. Germline CDR1 is LGHNT and CDR2 is FRNRAP.

The genes are TRBV30 and TRBJ2-7; D is undetermined. The CDR3 totals 13 residues. Germline CDR1 and CDR2: GTSNPN and SVGIG (reference sequence). The V and J ends lost 0 bases and 0 bases respectively, with 6 bases between them. The CDR3 coding sequence is TGTGCCTGGAGTGTGGGTACCTCCTACGAGCAGTACTTC. This encodes CAWSVGTSYEQYF.

The chain couples TRBV23-1 to TRBJ1-4, with D possibly being TRBD1 (6 bases). TRBV23-1 falls under the ORF class, with uncertain function. Trimming removed 0 bases at V and 3 bases at J, with 11 bases between. CDR3 size: 16 residues. CDR3 sequence: CASSQSRAGANEKLFF. CDR3 in DNA: TGCGCCAGCAGTCAATCTCGAGCAGGGGCTAATGAAAAACTGTTTTTT.

The rearrangement joins TRBV30 to TRBJ2-5, with a tentative D call TRBD2 (6 bases). Deletions cut 2 bases from V and 4 bases from J, with 11 bases between. The CDR3 runs 13 residues. Germline V CDR1 and CDR2: GTSNPN, SVGIG (reference sequence). CDR3 nucleotide sequence: TGTGCCTGGAGTCGGAGGGTTTCAGAGACCCAGTACTTC. Encoded protein: CAWSRRVSETQYF.

This clonotype has a single count. J is TRBJ1-3 and V is TRBV3-1, with no clear D. CDR3 size: 14 residues. Between the trimmed V and J ends, which lost 4 bases and 0 bases, there was a span of 7 bases. Germline V gives CDR1 LGHDT, CDR2 YNNKEL (reference sequence). CDR3 DNA: TGTGCCAGCAGCCCCATAGGCTCTGGAAACACCATATATTTT. Residues: CASSPIGSGNTIYF.

The V gene is TRBV19, the J gene TRBJ1-4, with unresolved D. The CDR3 is 14 amino acids. Germline CDR1 is LNHDA and CDR2 is SQIVND (reference sequence). The V end lost 1 base, the J end lost 0 bases, and 3 bases lay between the germline ends. The CDR3 is CASSIGATNEKLFF. In DNA form, the CDR3 reads TGTGCCAGTAGTATAGGGGCAACTAATGAAAAACTGTTTTTT.

V gene TRBV7-9 combines with J gene TRBJ1-5, with D unclear. Deletions cut 2 bases from V and 8 bases from J, with 7 bases between. Per the germline V gene, CDR1 is SEHNR and CDR2 is FQNEAQ (reference sequence). The CDR3 runs to 12 residues. In DNA form, the CDR3 reads TGTGCCAGCAGCTTACCCGGGGAGCCCCAGCATTTT. Protein sequence: CASSLPGEPQHF.

The rearrangement links TRBV25-1 to TRBJ2-7; TRBD2 might be the D (6 bases). This CDR3 contains 14 residues. V was trimmed by 8 bases and J by 0 bases, leaving 14 bases between them. The germline V gene has CDR1 MGHDK and CDR2 SYGVNS. The CDR3 DNA reads as TGTGCCAGCGCCAGGAGGGCTTTCTCCTACGAGCAGTACTTC. As protein: CASARRAFSYEQYF.

The chain uses TRBV6-5 and TRBJ2-5; TRBD1 matches 10 bases. V was clipped by 7 bases and J by 4 bases; unmatched bases: 6. The length of the CDR3 is 14 residues. CDR1 is MNHEY and CDR2 is SVGAGI in the germline V gene. The chain's CDR3 is CASIPGTGVETQYF. DNA of the CDR3: TGTGCCAGCATCCCGGGGACAGGGGTAGAGACCCAGTACTTC.

The chain is built from TRBV4-2 and TRBJ1-2; D might be TRBD1 (6 bases). Per the germline V gene, CDR1 is LGHNA and CDR2 is YNFKEQ. CDR3 length: 13 residues. Trimming took off 1 base at V and 7 bases at J, with 10 bases between the two ends. The CDR3 region is CASSQVGARGYTF. The CDR3 DNA is TGTGCCAGCAGCCAAGTGGGGGCGCGTGGCTACACCTTC.

CDR3 sequence: CASSMFFATNEKLFF. Written as DNA, the CDR3 is TGTGCCAGTAGTATGTTTTTTGCAACTAATGAAAAACTGTTTTTT. The genes are TRBV19 and TRBJ1-4, with unresolved D. Germline V gives CDR1 LNHDA, CDR2 SQIVND (reference sequence). This CDR3 has 15 amino acids. V was pared by 3 bases and J by 0 bases, with 8 bases between. The entire variable domain, with the rest obtained from reference TRBV19 and TRBJ1-4, is as follows: DGGITQSPKYLFRKEGQNVTLSCEQNLNHDAMYWYRQDPGQGLRLIYYSQIVNDFQKGDIAEGYSVSREKKESFPLTVTSAQKNPTAFYLCASSMFFATNEKLFFGSGTQLSVL.

The gene calls are TRBV19 and TRBJ1-1; 7 bases match TRBD1. The CDR3 extends over 16 amino acids. Germline V CDR1 and CDR2: LNHDA, SQIVND (reference sequence). V dropped 4 bases and J dropped 0; count of bases not matched to a gene: 8. The CDR3 DNA sequence: TGTGCCAGTAGTAAGCATGGGACAGTATTGAACACTGAAGCTTTCTTT. Protein product: CASSKHGTVLNTEAFF.